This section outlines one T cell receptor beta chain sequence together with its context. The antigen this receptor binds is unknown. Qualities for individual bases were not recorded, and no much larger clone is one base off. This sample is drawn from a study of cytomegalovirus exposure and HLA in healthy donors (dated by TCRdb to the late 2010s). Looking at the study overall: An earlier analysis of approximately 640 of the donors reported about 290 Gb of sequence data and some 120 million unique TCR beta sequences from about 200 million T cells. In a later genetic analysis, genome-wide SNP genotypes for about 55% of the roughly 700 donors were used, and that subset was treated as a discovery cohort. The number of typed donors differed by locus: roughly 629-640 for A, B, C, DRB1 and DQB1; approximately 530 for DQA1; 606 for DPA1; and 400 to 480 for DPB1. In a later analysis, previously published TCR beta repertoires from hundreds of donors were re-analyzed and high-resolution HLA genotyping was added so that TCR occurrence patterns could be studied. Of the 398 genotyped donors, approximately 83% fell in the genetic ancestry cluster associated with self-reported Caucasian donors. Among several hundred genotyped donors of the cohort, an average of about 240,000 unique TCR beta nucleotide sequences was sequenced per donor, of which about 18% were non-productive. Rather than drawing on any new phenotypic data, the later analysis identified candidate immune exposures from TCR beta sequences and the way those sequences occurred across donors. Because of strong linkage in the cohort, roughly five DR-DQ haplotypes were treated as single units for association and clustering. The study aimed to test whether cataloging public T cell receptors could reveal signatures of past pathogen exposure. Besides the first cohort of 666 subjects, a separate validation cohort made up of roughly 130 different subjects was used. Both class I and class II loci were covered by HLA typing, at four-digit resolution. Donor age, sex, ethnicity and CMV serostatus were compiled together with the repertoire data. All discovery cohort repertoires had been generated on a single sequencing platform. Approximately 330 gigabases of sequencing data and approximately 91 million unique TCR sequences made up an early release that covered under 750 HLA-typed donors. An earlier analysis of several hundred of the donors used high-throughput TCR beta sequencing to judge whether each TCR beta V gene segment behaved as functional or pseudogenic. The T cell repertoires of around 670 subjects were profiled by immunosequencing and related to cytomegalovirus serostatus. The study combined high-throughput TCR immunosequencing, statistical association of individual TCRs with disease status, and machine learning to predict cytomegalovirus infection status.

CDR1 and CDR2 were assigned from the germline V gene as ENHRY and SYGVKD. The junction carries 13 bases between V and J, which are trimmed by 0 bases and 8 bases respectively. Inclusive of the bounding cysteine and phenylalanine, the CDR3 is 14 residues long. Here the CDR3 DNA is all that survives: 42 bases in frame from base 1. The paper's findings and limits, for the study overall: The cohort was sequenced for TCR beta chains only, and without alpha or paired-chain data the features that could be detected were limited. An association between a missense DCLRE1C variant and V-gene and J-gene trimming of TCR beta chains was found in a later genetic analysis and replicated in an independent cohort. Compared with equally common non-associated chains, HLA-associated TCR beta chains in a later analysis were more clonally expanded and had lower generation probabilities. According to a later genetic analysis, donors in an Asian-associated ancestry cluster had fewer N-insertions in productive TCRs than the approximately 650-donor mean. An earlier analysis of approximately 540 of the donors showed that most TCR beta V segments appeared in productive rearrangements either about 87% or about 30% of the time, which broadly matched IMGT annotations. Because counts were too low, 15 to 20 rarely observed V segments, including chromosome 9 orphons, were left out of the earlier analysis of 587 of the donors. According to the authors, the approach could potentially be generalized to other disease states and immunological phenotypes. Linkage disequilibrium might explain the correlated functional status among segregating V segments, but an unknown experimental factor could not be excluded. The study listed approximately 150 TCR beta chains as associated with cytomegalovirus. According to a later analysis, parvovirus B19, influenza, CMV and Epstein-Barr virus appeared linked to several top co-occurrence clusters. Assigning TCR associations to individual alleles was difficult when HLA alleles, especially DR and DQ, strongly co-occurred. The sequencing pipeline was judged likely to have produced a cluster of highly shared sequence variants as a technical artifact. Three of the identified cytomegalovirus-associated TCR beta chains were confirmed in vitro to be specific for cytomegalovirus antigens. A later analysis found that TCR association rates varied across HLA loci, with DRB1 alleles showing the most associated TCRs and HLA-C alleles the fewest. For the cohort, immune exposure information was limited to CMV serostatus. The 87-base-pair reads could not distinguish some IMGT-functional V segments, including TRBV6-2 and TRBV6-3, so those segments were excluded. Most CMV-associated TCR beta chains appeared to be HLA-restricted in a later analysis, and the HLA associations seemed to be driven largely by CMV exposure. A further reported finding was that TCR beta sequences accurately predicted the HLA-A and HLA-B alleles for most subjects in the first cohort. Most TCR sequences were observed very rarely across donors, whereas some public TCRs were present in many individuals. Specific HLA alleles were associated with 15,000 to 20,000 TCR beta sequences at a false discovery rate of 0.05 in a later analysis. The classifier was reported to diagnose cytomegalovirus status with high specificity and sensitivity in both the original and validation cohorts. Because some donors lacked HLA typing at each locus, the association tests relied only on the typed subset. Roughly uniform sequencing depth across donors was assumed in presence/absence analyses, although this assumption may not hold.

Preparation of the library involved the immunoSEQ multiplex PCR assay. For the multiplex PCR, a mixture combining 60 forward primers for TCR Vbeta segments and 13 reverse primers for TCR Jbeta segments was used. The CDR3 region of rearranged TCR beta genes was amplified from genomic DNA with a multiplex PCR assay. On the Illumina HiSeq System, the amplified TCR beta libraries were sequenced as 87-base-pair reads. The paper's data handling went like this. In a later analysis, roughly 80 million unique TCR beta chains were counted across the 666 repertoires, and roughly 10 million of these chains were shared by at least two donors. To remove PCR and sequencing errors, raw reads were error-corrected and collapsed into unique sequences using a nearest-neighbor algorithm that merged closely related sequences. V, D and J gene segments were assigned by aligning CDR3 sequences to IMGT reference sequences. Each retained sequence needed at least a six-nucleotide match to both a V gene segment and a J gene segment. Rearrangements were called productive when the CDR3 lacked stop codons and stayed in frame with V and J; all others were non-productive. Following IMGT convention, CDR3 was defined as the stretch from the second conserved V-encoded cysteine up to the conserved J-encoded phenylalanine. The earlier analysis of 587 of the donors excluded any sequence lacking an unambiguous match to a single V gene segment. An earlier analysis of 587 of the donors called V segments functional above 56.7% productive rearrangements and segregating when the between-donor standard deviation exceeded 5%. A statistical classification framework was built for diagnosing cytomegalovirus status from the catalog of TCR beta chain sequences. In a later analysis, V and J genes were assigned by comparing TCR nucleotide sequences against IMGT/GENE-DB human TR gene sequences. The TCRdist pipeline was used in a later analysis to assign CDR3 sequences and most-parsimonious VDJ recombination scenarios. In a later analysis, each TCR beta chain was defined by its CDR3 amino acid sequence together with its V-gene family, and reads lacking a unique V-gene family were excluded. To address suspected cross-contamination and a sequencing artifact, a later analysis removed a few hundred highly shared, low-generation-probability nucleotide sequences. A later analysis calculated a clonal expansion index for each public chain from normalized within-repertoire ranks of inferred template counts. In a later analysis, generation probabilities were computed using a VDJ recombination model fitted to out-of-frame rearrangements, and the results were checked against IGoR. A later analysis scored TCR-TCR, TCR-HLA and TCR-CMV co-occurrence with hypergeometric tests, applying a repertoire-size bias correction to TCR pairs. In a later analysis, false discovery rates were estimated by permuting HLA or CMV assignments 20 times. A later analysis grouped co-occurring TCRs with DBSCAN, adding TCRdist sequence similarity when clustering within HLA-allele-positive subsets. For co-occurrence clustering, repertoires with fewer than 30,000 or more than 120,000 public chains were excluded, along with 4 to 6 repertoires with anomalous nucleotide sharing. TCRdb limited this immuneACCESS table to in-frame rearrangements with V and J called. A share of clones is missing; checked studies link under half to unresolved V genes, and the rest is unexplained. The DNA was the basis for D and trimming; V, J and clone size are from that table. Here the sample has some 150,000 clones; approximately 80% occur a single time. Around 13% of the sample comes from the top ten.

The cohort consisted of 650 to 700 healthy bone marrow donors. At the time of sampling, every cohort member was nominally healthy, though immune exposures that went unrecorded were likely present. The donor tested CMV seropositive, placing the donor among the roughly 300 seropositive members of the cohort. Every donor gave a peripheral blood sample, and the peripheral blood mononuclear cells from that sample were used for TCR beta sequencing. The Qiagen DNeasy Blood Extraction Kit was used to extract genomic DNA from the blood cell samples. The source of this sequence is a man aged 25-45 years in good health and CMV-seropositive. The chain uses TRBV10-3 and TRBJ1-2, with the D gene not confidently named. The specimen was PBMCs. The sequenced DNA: TGTGCCATCAGTGAGTCGGGGAGCGATAGCGGCTACACCTTC. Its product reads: CAISESGSDSGYTF.